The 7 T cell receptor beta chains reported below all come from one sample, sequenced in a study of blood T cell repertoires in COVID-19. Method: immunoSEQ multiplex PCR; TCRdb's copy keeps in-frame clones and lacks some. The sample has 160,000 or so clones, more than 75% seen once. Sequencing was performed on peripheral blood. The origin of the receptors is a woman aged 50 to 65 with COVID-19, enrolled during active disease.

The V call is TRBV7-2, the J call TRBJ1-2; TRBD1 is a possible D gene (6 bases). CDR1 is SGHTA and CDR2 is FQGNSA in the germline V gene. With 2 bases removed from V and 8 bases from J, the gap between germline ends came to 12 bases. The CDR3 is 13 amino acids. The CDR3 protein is CASSLLGGLGYTF. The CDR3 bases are TGTGCCAGCAGCTTATTAGGGGGTCTCGGCTACACCTTC.

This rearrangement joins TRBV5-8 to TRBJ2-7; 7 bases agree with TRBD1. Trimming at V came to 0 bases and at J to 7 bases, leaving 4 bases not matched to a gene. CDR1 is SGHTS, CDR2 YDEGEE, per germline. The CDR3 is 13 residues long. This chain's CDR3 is CASSLEGAREQYF. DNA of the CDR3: TGTGCCAGCAGCTTGGAGGGGGCGCGAGAGCAGTACTTC.

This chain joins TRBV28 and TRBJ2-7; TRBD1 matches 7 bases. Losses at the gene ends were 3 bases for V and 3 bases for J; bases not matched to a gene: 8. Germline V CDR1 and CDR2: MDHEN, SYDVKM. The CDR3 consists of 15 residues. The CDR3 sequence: CASSFVATGNYEQYF. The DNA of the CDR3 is TGTGCCAGCAGTTTTGTCGCGACAGGGAACTACGAGCAGTACTTC.

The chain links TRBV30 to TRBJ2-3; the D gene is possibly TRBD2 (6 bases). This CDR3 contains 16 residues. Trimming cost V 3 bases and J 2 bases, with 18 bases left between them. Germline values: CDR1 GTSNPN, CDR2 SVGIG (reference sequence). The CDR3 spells CAWRRLASPPTDTQYF. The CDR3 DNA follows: TGTGCCTGGAGAAGGCTAGCGAGCCCCCCCACAGATACGCAGTATTTT. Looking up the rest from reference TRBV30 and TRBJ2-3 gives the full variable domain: SQTIHQWPATLVQPVGSPLSLECTVEGTSNPNLYWYRQAAGRGLQLLFYSVGIGQISSEVPQNLSASRPQDRQFILSSKKLLLSDSGFYLCAWRRLASPPTDTQYFGPGTRLTVL.

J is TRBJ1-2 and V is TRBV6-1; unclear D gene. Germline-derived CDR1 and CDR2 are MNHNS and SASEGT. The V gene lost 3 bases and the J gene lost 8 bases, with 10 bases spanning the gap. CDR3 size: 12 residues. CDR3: CASSEPREGYTF. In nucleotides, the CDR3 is TGTGCCAGCAGTGAGCCCCGAGAGGGCTACACCTTC.

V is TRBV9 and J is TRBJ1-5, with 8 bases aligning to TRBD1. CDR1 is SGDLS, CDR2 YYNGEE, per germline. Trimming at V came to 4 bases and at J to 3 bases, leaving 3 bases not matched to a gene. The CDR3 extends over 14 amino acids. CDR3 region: CASSQDRVNQPQHF. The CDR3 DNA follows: TGTGCCAGCAGCCAGGACAGGGTCAATCAGCCCCAGCATTTT.

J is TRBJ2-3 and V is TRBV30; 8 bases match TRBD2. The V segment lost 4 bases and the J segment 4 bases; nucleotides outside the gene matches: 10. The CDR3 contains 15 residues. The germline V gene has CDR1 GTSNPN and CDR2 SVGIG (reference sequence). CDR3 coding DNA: TGTGCCTGGAATACCCTCGGGGGGGCGGCAGATACGCAGTATTTT. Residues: CAWNTLGGAADTQYF.